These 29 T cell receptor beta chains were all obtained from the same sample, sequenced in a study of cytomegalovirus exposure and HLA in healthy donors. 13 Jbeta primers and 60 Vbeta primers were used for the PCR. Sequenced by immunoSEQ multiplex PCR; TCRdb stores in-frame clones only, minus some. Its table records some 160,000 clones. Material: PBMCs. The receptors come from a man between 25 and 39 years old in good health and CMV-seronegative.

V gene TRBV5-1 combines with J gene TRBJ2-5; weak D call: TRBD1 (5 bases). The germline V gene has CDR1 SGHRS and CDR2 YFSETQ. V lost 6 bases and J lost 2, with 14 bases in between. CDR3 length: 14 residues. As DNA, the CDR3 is TGCGCCAGCACCCCCGGCAGGGCGCAAGAGACCCAGTACTTC. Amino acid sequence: CASTPGRAQETQYF.

As DNA, the CDR3 is TGTGCCGGTGGTCGGGGGAGAGGGGGCTACACCTTC. Translating gives CAGGRGRGGYTF. J is TRBJ1-2 and V is TRBV21-1. TRBV21-1 is shown as a pseudogene. This CDR3 is built from 12 residues.

This chain's CDR3 is CASSLRGQGAGEAQYF. The CDR3 bases are TGCGCCAGCAGCTTGAGAGGACAGGGGGCGGGGGAGGCCCAGTACTTC. The chain uses TRBV5-1 and TRBJ2-5, with 11 bases lining up with TRBD1. The germline V gene has CDR1 SGHRS and CDR2 YFSETQ. The length of the CDR3 is 16 residues. The J segment lost 9 bases and the V segment lost 1 base, leaving 11 bases of the junction unmatched.

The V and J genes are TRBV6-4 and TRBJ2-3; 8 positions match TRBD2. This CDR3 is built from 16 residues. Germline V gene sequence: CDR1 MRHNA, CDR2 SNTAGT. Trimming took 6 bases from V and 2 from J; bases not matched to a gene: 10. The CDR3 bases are TGTGCCAGCAGCGATATTAGCGGGACCACCACAGATACGCAGTATTTT. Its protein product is CASSDISGTTTDTQYF.

Written as DNA, the CDR3 is TGTGCCATCACTCCCGGGGAGGGTCAGCCCCAGCATTTT. Translating it yields CAITPGEGQPQHF. J is TRBJ1-5 and V is TRBV10-3; D gene uncertain. V lost 7 bases to trimming and J lost 6 bases, with 13 bases between them. CDR1 ENHRY and CDR2 SYGVKD come from the germline V gene. The CDR3 totals 13 residues.

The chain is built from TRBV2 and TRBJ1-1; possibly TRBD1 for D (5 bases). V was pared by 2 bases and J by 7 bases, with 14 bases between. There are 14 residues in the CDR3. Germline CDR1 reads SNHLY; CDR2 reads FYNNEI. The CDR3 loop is CASSESSLQGEAFF. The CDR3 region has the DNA TGTGCCAGCAGTGAAAGCAGCCTCCAGGGTGAAGCTTTCTTT.

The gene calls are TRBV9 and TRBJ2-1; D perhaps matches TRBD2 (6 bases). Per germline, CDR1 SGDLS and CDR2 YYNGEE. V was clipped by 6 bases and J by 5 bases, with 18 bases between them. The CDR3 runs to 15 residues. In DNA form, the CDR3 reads TGTGCCAGCACCCGTAGGGCTAGCGTTGACAATGAGCAGTTCTTC. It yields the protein CASTRRASVDNEQFF.

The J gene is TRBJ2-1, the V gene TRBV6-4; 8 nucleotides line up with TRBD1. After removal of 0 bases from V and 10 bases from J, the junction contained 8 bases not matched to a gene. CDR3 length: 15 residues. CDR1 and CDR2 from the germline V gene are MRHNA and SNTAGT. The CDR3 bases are TGTGCCAGCAGTGACTCCTTGGACAGGGATTACGAGCAGTTCTTC. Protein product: CASSDSLDRDYEQFF.

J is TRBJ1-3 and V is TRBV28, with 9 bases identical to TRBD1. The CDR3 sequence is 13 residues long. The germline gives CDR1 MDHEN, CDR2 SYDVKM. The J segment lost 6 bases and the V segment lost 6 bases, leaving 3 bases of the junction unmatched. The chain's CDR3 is CASRGTGKNTIYF. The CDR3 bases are TGTGCCAGCAGGGGGACAGGGAAAAACACCATATATTTT.

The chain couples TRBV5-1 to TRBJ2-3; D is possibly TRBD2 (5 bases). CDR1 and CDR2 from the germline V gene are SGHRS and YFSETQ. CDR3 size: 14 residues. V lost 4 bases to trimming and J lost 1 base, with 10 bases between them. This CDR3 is CASSLRRRTDTQYF. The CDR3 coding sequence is TGCGCCAGCAGCCTCAGGAGGCGCACAGATACGCAGTATTTT.

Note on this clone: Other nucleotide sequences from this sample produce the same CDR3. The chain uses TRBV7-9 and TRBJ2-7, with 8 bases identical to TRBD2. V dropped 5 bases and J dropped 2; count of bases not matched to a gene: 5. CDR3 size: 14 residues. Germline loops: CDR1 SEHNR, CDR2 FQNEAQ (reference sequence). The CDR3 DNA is TGTGCCAGCAGCCTTAGCGGGACTACCTACGAGCAGTACTTC. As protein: CASSLSGTTYEQYF. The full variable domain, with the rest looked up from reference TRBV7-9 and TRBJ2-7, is DTGVSQNPRHKITKRGQNVTFRCDPISEHNRLYWYRQTLGQGPEFLTYFQNEAQLEKSRLLSDRFSAERPKGSFSTLEIQRTEQGDSAMYLCASSLSGTTYEQYFGPGTRLTVT.

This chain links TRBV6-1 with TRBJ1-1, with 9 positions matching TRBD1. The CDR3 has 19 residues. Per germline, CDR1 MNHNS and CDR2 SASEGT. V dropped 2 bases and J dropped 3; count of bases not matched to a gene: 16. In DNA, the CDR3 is TGTGCCAGCAGTGAACCCCGCGGGACAGGGCGCGAGAGGGACACTGAAGCTTTCTTT. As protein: CASSEPRGTGRERDTEAFF.

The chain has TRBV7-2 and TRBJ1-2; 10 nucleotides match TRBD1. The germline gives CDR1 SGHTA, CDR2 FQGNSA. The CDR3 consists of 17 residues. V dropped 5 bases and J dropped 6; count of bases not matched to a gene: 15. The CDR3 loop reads CASSADTGTGARNGYTF. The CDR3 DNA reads TGTGCCAGCAGCGCAGACACCGGGACAGGGGCGCGCAATGGCTACACCTTC. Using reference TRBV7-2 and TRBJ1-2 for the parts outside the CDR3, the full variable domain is GAGVSQSPSNKVTEKGKDVELRCDPISGHTALYWYRQSLGQGLEFLIYFQGNSAPDKSGLPSDRFSAERTGGSVSTLTIQRTQQEDSAVYLCASSADTGTGARNGYTFGSGTRLTVV.

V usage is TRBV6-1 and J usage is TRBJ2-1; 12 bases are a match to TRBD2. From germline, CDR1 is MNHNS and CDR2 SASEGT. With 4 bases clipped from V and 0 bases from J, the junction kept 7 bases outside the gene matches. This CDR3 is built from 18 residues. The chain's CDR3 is CASSGTSGIPRSYNEQFF. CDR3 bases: TGTGCCAGCAGTGGGACTAGCGGGATTCCCCGCTCCTACAATGAGCAGTTCTTC.

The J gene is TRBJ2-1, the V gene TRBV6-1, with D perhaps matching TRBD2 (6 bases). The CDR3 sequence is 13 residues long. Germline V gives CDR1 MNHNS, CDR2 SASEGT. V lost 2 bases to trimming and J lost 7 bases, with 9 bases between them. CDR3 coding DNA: TGTGCCAGCAGTGAATTCGGGGGAAATGAGCAGTTCTTC. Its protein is CASSEFGGNEQFF.

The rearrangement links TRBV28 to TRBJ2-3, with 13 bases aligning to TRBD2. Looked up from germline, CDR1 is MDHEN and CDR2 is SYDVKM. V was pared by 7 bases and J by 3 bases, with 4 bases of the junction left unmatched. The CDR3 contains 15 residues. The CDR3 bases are TGTGCCAGCAACCCACTAGCGGGAGGGACAGATACGCAGTATTTT. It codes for CASNPLAGGTDTQYF.

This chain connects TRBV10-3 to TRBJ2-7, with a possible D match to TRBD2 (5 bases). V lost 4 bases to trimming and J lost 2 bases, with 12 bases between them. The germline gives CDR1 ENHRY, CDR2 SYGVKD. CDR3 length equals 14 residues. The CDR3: CAISGSRGTYEQYF. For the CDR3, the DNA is TGTGCCATCAGTGGAAGCCGGGGAACCTACGAGCAGTACTTC.

The CDR3 DNA is TGCAGCGCCCGGGGACAGGCCAATCAGCCCCAGCATTTT. Protein product: CSARGQANQPQHF. J is TRBJ1-5 and V is TRBV29-1, with 8 nucleotides matching TRBD1. The V gene end was trimmed by 7 bases and the J gene end by 3 bases; junction bases not matched to a gene: 5. The germline V gene has CDR1 SQVTM and CDR2 ANQGSEA. The CDR3 spans 13 residues.

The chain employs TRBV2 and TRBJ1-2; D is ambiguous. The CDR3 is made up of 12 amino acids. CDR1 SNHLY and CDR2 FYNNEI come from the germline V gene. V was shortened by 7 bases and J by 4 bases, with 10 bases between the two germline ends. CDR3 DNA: TGTGCCAGCACGCGCGGAACCTATGGCTACACCTTC. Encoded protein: CASTRGTYGYTF.

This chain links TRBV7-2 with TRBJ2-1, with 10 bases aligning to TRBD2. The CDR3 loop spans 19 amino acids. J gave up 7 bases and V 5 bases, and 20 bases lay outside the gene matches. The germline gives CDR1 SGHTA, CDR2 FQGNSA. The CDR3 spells CASSPEGASGSWFGNEQFF. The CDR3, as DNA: TGTGCCAGCAGCCCAGAAGGGGCTAGCGGGAGTTGGTTTGGGAATGAGCAGTTCTTC. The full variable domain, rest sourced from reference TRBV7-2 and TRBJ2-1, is GAGVSQSPSNKVTEKGKDVELRCDPISGHTALYWYRQSLGQGLEFLIYFQGNSAPDKSGLPSDRFSAERTGGSVSTLTIQRTQQEDSAVYLCASSPEGASGSWFGNEQFFGPGTRLTVL.

The CDR3: CASSQLSGTQDKLFF. In nucleotides, the CDR3 is TGTGCCAGTAGCCAGCTTTCCGGGACACAGGATAAACTGTTTTTT. This chain joins TRBV19 and TRBJ1-4; a possible D gene is TRBD1 (6 bases). The V end was cut by 6 bases, the J end by 11 bases, with 22 bases between. CDR3 length: 15 amino acids. Looked up from germline, CDR1 is LNHDA and CDR2 is SQIVND (reference sequence).

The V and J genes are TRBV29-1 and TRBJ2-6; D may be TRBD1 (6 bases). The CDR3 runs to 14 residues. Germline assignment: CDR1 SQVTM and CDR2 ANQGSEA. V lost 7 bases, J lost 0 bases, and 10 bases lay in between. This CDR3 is CSAAQGSGANVLTF. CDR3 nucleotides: TGCAGCGCCGCACAGGGCTCTGGGGCCAACGTCCTGACTTTC.

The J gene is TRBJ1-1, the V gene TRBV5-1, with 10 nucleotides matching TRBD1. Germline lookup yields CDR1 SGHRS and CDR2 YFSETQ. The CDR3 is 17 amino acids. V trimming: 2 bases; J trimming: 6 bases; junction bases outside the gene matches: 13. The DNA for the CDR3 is TGCGCCAGCAGCTTCTTAGGGACAGGGGCAATTGGCTCTGAAGCTTTCTTT. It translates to CASSFLGTGAIGSEAFF.

In DNA form, the CDR3 reads TGTGCCAGCAGTGTAGAGGGAGCGACTGAAGCTTTCTTT. Its protein product is CASSVEGATEAFF. The rearrangement uses TRBV6-4 and TRBJ1-1; D gene unclear. Germline CDR1 and CDR2: MRHNA and SNTAGT. V lost 4 bases to trimming and J lost 5 bases, with 11 bases between them. The CDR3 totals 13 residues.

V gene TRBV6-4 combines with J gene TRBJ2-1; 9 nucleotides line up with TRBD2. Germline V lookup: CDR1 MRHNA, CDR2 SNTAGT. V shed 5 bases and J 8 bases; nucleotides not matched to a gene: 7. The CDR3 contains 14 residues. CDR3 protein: CASSYSGRFDEQFF. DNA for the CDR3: TGTGCCAGCAGTTATAGCGGGAGATTTGATGAGCAGTTCTTC.

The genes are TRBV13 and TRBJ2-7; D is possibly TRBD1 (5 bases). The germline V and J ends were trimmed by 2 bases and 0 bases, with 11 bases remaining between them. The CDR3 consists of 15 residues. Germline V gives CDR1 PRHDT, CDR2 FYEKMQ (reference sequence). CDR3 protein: CASSLRTRVSYEQYF. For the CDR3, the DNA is TGTGCCAGCAGCTTAAGGACAAGGGTCTCCTACGAGCAGTACTTC.

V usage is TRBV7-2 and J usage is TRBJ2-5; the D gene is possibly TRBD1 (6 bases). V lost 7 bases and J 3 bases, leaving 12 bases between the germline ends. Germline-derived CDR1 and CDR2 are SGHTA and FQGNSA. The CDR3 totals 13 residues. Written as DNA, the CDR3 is TGTGCCAGCACTCAACGGACAGAAGAGACCCAGTACTTC. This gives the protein CASTQRTEETQYF. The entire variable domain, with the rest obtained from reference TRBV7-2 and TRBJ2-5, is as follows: GAGVSQSPSNKVTEKGKDVELRCDPISGHTALYWYRQSLGQGLEFLIYFQGNSAPDKSGLPSDRFSAERTGGSVSTLTIQRTQQEDSAVYLCASTQRTEETQYFGPGTRLLVL.

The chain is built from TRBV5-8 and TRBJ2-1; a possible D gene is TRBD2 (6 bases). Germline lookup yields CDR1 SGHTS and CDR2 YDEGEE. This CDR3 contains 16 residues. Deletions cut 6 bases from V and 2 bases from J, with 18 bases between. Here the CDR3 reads CASTNPGGAAYNEQFF. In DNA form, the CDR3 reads TGTGCCAGCACCAATCCCGGCGGGGCCGCCTACAATGAGCAGTTCTTC.

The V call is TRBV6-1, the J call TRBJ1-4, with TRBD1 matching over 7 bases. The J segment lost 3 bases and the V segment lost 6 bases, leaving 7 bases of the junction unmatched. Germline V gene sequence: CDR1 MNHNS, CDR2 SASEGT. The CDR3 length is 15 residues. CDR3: CASRTTGLANEKLFF. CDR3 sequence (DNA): TGTGCCAGCAGGACGACAGGGTTGGCTAATGAAAAACTGTTTTTT.